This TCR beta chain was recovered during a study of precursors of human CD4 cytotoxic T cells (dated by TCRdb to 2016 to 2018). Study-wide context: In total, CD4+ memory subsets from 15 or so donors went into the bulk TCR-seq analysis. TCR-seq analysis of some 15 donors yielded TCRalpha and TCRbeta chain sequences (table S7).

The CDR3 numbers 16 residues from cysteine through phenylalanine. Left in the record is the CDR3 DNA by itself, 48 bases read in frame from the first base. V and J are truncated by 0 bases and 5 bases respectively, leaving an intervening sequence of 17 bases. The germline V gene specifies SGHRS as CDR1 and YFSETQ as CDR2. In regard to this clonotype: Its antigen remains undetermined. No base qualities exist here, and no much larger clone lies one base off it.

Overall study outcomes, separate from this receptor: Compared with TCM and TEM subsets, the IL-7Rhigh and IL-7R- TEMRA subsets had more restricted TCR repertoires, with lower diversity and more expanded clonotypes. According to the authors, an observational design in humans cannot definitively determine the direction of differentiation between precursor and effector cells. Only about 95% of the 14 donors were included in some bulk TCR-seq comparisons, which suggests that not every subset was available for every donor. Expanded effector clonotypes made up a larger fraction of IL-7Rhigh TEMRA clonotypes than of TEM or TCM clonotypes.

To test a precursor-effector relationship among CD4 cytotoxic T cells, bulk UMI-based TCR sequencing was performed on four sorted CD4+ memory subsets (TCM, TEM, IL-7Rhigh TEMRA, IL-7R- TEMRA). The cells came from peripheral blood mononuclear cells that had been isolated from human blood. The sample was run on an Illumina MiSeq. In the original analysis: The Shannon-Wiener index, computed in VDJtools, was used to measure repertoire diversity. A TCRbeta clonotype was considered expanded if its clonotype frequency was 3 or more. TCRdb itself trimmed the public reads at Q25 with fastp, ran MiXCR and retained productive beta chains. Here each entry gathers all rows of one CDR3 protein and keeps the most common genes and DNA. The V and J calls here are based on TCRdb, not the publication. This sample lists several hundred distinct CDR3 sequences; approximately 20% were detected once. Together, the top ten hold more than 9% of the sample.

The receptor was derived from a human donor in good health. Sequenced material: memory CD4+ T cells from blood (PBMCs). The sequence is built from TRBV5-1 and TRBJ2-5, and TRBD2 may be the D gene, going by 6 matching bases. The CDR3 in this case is CASSLEPAGGRETQYF. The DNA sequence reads TGCGCCAGCAGCTTGGAACCAGCGGGCGGGCGGGAGACCCAGTACTTC. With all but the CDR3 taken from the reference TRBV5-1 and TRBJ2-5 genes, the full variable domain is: KAGVTQTPRYLIKTRGQQVTLSCSPISGHRSVSWYQQTPGQGLQFLFEYFSETQRNKGNFPGRFSGRQFSNSRSEMNVSTLELGDSALYLCASSLEPAGGRETQYFGPGTRLLVL.